This section outlines one TCR beta chain sequence together with its context. The antigen it recognizes is unknown. No much larger clone exists at a distance of one base, and base qualities are not known. CDR1 and CDR2, per the germline V gene, are MDHEN and SYDVKM. Relative to germline, V is missing 4 bases and J is missing 6 bases, with 25 bases of the junction outside any gene match. Measured from the cysteine to the phenylalanine, the CDR3 is 21 residues long. The CDR3 DNA has 63 bases and is translated from base 1. TCR CDR3 regions were amplified from genomic DNA by multiplex PCR using the deep immunoSEQ assay. Extracted genomic DNA from each cell subset was spread evenly across all wells of several immunoSEQ 96-well plates, with each plate serving as a replicate. Each replicate PCR for sorted subsets received about 220 ng genomic DNA, equal to 28,000 or so T cell genomes. The purified libraries were quantified using a Qubit 3.0 fluorometer, sized with a Bioanalyzer 2100, and then quantified again using the KAPA Library Quantification kit. Every immunoSEQ 96-well plate was sequenced on a dedicated single-read 150-cycle Illumina NextSeq 550 flow cell. The original methods were these. The immunoSEQ output contained only junctional sequences without quality scores, so filtering could not match that applied to full-length reads. To assign V/J genes and CDR3, sequences were annotated using PyIR, a Python wrapper for IgBLAST v1.9, with IMGT germline references. Reads with weak V/J assignments (E-value above 1e-6), missing CDR3, stop codons, out-of-frame junctions, or ambiguous translated residues were removed. V3J clonotypes were defined by identical inferred V gene, J gene, and CDR3 amino acid sequence. Percentage overlap between repertoires was calculated by dividing the number of shared unique clonotypes by the size of the smaller repertoire. Repertoire richness was assessed with RTK rarefaction, the Chao1 estimator, and Recon v2.1 estimates of unobserved clonotypes. OLGA was used to compute generation probabilities for all TCRbeta clonotypes that the gDNA method yielded from a handful of donors. TCRdb limited this immuneACCESS table to in-frame rearrangements with V and J called. A share of clones is missing; checked studies link under half to unresolved V genes, and the rest is unexplained. V and J calls and clone size come straight from that table; D and trimming were deduced from the DNA. The sample contains around 2.1 million clones, more than 85% of them found a single time. The top ten hold more than 1.5% of the sample.

The sample belongs to a study of shared clonotypes between healthy human individuals (dated by TCRdb to 2019 to 2021). For the wider study: Two women and a few men aged 18 to 49 years were included in the cohort. For each donor, CD4 naive and CD4 memory were each run on three plates, CD8 naive on two plates, and CD8 memory on one plate. The study deeply sequenced blood TCR repertoires of five healthy adults to estimate repertoire size and the extent of clonotype sharing between individuals. Different laboratories and diverse techniques were used to prepare libraries and sequence TCR repertoires, to increase sequencing depth and limit assay-specific biases. Between about 0.8 and 9.5 billion PBMCs per donor were obtained by leukapheresis. Paper-wide results and their limitations: Compared with non-shared clonotypes, the clonotypes found in all four sorted-subset donors had higher generation probabilities. Based on pairwise subsampling, the degree of clonotype sharing among donors was expected to be affected by sequencing depth. When several donors were compared, the shared fraction of clonotypes was about 5.4% for naive CD4, around 3.6% for naive CD8, 2.3% for memory CD4, and 0.35% to 0.5% for memory CD8. Larger estimated clonotype richness was generally found for naive subsets than for memory subsets. Rarefaction of sorted-subset datasets indicated incomplete sequencing despite the large sequencing depth. Only blood was sampled, and tissue TCR repertoires likely differ from those in blood. Because the study included a small number of donors, the genetic and exposure-history diversity represented was limited.

CD8 naive samples were obtained by positive selection for CCR7 among CD45RO-negative cells, yielding a CD45RA+CCR7+ population from which TemRA cells were excluded. Healthy HIV-negative adults with no recently reported acute infections or vaccinations were included as donors. All donors were Caucasian adults living in Nashville, Tennessee, USA. Blood was obtained by leukapheresis, after which PBMCs were separated by Ficoll-Histopaque density gradient centrifugation and cryopreserved in liquid nitrogen vapor phase. Analytical flow cytometry was used to check the purity and quantity of every magnetically sorted T cell population. Genomic DNA was isolated from every sorted fraction and measured by UV absorbance on a Nanodrop 2000c.

This receptor chain uses TRBV28 and TRBJ1-5, with 9 central nucleotides matching TRBD1. The sequencing input was naive CD8+ T cells from PBMCs. What this sample's cell subset or site label stands for: CD45RA+CCR7+. This clonotype was obtained from a man aged 18 to 29 in good health. Some clones in this sample may be carry-over from other donors' samples. The nucleotide sequence reads TGTGCCAGCAGTTCTACTCCAATACAGGGGGCGTTTCTATATCTGGGTCAGCCCCAGCATTTT. This sequence encodes CASSSTPIQGAFLYLGQPQHF.